A selection of T cell receptor beta chains follows, all from one sample in a study of blood T cell repertoires in COVID-19. TCRdb's copy holds only in-frame clones and misses some; the assay was immunoSEQ multiplex PCR. Here the sample spans about 55,000 clones, 90% being singletons. Sequenced sample: peripheral blood. The receptors originated from a man aged 35 to 55 with acute or convalescent COVID-19. CDR3s include the opening cysteine and the closing phenylalanine or tryptophan.

TRBV30	14	CAWSVRGAEETQYF
TRBV24-1	17	CATSDPFRENSGNTIYF
TRBV11-2	14	CASSLGASNQPQHF
TRBV10-2	15	CASSAAGAYADTQYF
TRBV6-2/TRBV6-3	12	CASSDGNSPLHF
TRBV7-9	14	CASRAPGVVTEAFF
TRBV5-5	17	CASSSPKVGLAGAEQYF
TRBV5-1	12	CASSLVTGDFTF
TRBV7-9	14	CASSFRGKNTEAFF
TRBV5-4	17	CASSLDVRRGTNYGYTF
TRBV15	15	CATSREGTGGHEQYF
TRBV6-2/TRBV6-3	15	CASSLAGVTTDTQYF
TRBV5-1	15	CASSLAGVGTDTQYF
TRBV3-1/TRBV3-2	16	CATTTRGGSNTGELFF
TRBV4-3	13	CASSQGGEATQYF
TRBV28	18	CASSFPFNSGVSYNEQFF
TRBV2	14	CASSATGPDYGYTF
TRBV3-1/TRBV3-2	14	CASSQDLVGRDYTF
TRBV12-3/TRBV12-4	12	CASSPRAVGYTF
TRBV25-1	18	CASSTKTGNHLSYNEQFF
TRBV3-1/TRBV3-2	18	CASSQRGVSGPGGETQYF
TRBV7-2	17	CASSLRFDLVSTDTQYF
TRBV6-2/TRBV6-3	15	CASSYGTGAPDEAFF
TRBV11-2	14	CASSLRGTNEKLFF
TRBV5-1	14	CASSLERVGDTQYF
TRBV2	12	CASSPLSDEQFF